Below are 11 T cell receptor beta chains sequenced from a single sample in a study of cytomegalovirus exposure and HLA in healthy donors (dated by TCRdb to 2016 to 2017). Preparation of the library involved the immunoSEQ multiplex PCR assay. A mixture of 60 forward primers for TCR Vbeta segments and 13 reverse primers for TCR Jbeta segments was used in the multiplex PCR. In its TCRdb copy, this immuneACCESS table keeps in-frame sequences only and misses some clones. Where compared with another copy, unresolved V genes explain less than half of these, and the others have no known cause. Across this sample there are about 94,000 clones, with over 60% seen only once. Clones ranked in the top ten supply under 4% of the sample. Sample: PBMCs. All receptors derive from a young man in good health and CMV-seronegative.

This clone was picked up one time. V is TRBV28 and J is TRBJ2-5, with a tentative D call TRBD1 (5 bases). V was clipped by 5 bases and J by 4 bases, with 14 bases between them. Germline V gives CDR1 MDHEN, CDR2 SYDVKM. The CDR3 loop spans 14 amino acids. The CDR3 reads CASSPQTARETQYF. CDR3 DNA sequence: TGTGCCAGCAGTCCTCAGACAGCAAGAGAGACCCAGTACTTC. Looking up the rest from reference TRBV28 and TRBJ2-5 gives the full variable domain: DVKVTQSSRYLVKRTGEKVFLECVQDMDHENMFWYRQDPGLGLRLIYFSYDVKMKEKGDIPEGYSVSREKKERFSLILESASTNQTSMYLCASSPQTARETQYFGPGTRLLVL.

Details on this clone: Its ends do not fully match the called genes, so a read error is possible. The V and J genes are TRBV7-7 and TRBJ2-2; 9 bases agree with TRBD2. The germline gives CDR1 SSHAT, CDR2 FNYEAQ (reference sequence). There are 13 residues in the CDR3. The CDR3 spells CASSLGLASELFF. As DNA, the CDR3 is TGTGCTAGCAGCTTAGGACTAGCGAGTGAGCTGTTTTTT.

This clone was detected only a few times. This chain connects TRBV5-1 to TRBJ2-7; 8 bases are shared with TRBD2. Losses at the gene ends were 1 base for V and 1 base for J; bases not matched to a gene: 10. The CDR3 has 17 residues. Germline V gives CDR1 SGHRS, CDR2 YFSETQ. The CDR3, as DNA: TGCGCCAGCAGCTTGTTCCGGGGAGCGGGAGATTCCTACGAGCAGTACTTC. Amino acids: CASSLFRGAGDSYEQYF. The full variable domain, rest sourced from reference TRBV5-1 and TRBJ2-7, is KAGVTQTPRYLIKTRGQQVTLSCSPISGHRSVSWYQQTPGQGLQFLFEYFSETQRNKGNFPGRFSGRQFSNSRSEMNVSTLELGDSALYLCASSLFRGAGDSYEQYFGPGTRLTVT.

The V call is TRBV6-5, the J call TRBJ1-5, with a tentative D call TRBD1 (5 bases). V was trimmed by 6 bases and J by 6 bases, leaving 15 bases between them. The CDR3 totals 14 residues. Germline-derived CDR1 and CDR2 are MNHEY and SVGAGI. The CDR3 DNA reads TGTGCCAGCAGCGAGTGGGGCGCTGGTCAGCCCCAGCATTTT. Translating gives CASSEWGAGQPQHF.

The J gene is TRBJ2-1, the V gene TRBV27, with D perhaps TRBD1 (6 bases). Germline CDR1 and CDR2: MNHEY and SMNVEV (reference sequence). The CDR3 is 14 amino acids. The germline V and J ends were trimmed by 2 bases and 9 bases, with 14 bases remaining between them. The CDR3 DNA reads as TGTGCCAGCAGTTTAGACCGCACAGGGTCTGAGCAGTTCTTC. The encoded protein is CASSLDRTGSEQFF.

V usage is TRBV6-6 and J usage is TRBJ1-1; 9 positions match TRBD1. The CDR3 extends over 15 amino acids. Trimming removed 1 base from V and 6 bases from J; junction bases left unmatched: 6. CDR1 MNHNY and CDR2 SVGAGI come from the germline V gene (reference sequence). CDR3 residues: CASSYLGQGMAEAFF. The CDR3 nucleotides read TGTGCCAGCAGTTACTTGGGACAGGGTATGGCTGAAGCTTTCTTT.

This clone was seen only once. The DNA for the CDR3 is TGCGCCAGCAGCTATCAGGGGTTCTCTGAAGCTTTCTTT. Amino acids: CASSYQGFSEAFF. The chain recombines TRBV5-1 with TRBJ1-1, with D possibly matching TRBD1 (6 bases). Trimming took 3 bases from V and 6 from J, leaving 12 bases between them. In germline, CDR1 is SGHRS, CDR2 YFSETQ. The CDR3 consists of 13 residues.

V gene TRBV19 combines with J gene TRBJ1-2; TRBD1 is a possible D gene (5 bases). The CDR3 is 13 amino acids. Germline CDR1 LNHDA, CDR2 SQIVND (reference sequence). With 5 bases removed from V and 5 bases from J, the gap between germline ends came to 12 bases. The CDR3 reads CASSPQGAYGYTF. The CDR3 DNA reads TGTGCCAGTAGTCCCCAGGGCGCTTATGGCTACACCTTC.

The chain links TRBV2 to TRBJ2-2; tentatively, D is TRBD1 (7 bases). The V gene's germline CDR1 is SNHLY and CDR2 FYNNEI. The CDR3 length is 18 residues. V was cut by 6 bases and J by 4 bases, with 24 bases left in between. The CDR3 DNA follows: TGTGCCAGCAGCTTGAAAGGGAGGACAGGTCACGTCACCGGGGAGCTGTTTTTT. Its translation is CASSLKGRTGHVTGELFF.

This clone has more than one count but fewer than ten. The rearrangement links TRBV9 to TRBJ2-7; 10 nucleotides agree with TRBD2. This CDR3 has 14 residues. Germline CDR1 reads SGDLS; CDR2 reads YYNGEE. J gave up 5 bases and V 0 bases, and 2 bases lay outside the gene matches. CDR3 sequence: CASSVGLAGDEQYF. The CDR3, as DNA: TGTGCCAGCAGCGTAGGGCTAGCGGGAGACGAGCAGTACTTC. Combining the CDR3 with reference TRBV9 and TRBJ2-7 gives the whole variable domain DSGVTQTPKHLITATGQRVTLRCSPRSGDLSVYWYQQSLDQGLQFLIQYYNGEERAKGNILERFSAQQFPDLHSELNLSSLELGDSALYFCASSVGLAGDEQYFGPGTRLTVT.

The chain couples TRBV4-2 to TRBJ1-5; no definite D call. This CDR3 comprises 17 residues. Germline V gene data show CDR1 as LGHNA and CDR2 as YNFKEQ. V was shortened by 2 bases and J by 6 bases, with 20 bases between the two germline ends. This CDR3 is CASSQKGGVYDGQPQHF. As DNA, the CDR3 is TGTGCCAGCAGCCAAAAGGGCGGGGTATACGATGGTCAGCCCCAGCATTTT.